This T cell receptor beta chain was sequenced in a study of T cells in tuberculosis. Here immunoSEQ multiplex PCR was the method, and the copy in TCRdb shows in-frame clones only, minus some. The profile shows 25,000 to 35,000 clones, 94% of them singletons. V lost 6 bases, J lost 6 bases, and 9 bases stayed unmatched. Per germline, CDR1 SNHLY and CDR2 FYNNEI. The CDR3 spans 15 residues. Each clinical donor contributed on average around 100,000 T cells from unsorted cryopreserved PBMC. Material for sequencing was PBMCs. This TCR was recovered from a donor under 30 with latent tuberculosis or without tuberculosis infection. The J gene is TRBJ2-2, the V gene TRBV2, with 8 bases fitting TRBD1. CDR3 coding DNA: TGTGCCAGCAGCTCACAGGGGGGCAGCTCCGGGGAGCTGTTTTTT. Translating gives CASSSQGGSSGELFF.